This TCR beta chain was profiled in a study of cytomegalovirus exposure and HLA in healthy donors. Whole-study findings and limits: Reports credit the classifier with highly specific, highly sensitive diagnosis of cytomegalovirus status.

Points on this clone: What it binds is unknown.

PCR involved 60 Vbeta and 13 Jbeta primers. The table came from immunoSEQ multiplex PCR; TCRdb's copy has only in-frame clones and leaves some out. The table records 85,000 to 100,000 clones, 60% to 85% of them present only once. Germline V CDR1 and CDR2: SGHTA, FQGNSA. There are 15 residues in the CDR3. The trim removed 5 bases at V and 6 bases at J, leaving 3 bases unmatched. The V gene is TRBV7-2, the J gene TRBJ2-3; 15 bases agree with TRBD2. Material for sequencing was PBMCs. The sequence was obtained from a man in his fifties in good health and CMV-seropositive. The CDR3 DNA follows: TGTGCCAGCAGCACCGGACTAGCGGGAGGGGATACGCAGTATTTT. This gives the protein CASSTGLAGGDTQYF.